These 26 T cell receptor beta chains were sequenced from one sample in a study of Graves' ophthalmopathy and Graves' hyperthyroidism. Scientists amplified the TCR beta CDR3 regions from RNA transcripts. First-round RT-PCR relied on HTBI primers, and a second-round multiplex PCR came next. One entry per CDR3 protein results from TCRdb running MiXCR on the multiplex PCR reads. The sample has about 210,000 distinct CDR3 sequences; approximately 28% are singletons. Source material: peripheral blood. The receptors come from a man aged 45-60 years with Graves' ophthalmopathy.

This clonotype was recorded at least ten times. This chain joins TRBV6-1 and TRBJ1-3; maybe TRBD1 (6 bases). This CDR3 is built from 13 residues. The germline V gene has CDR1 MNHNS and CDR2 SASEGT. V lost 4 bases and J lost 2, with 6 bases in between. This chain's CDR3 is CASSGTAGNTIYF. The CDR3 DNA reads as TGTGCCAGCAGTGGGACAGCTGGAAACACCATATATTTT.

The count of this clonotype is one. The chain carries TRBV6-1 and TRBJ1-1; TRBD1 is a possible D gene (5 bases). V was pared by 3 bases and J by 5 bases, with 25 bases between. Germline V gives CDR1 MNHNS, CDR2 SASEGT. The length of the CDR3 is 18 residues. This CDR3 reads CASSDGERPQGQKTEAFF. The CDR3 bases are TGTGCCAGCAGTGATGGAGAGAGACCCCAGGGTCAGAAGACTGAAGCTTTCTTT.

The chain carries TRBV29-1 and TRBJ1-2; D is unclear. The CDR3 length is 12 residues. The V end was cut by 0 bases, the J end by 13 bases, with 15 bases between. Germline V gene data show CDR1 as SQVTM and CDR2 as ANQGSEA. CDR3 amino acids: CSVEDWKGCVTF. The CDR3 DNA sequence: TGCAGCGTTGAAGATTGGAAGGGATGTGTCACCTTC.

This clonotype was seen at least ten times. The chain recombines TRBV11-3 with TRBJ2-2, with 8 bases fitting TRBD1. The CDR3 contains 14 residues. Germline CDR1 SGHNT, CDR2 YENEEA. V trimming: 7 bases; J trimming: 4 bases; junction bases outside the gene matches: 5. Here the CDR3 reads CASISDRGTGELFF. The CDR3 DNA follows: TGTGCCAGCATCTCTGACAGGGGCACCGGGGAGCTGTTTTTT.

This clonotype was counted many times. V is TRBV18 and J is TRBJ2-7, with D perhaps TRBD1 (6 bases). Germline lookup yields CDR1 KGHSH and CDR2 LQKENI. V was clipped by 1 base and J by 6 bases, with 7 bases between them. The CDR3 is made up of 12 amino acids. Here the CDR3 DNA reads TGTGCCAGCTCACCACGGGGGCCCGAGCAGTACTTC. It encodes CASSPRGPEQYF. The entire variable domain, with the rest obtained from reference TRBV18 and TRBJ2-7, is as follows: NAGVMQNPRHLVRRRGQEARLRCSPMKGHSHVYWYRQLPEEGLKFMVYLQKENIIDESGMPKERFSAEFPKEGPSILRIQQVVRGDSAAYFCASSPRGPEQYFGPGTRLTVT.

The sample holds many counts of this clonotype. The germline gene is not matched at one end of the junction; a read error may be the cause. CDR3 sequence: CASSEAPQNTEAFF. The CDR3 DNA reads as TGTGCCAGCAGCGAAGCCCCGCAGAACACTGAAGCTTTCTTT. The chain has TRBV2 and TRBJ1-1; D is uncertain. The V gene's germline CDR1 is SNHLY and CDR2 FYNNEI. The CDR3 totals 14 residues.

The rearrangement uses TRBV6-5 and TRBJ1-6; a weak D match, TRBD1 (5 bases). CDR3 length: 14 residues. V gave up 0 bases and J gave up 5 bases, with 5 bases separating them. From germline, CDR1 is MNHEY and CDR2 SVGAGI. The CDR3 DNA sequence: TGTGCCAGCAGTTACTCGGGACATAATTCACCCCTCCACTTT. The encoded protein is CASSYSGHNSPLHF.

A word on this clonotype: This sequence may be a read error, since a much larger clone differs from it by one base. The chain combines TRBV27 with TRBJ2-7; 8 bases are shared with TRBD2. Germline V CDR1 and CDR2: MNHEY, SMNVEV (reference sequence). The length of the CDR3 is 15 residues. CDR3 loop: CASRPLGAGGYGQYF. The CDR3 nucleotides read TGTGCCAGCAGACCACTCGGTGCGGGAGGCTACGGGCAGTACTTC.

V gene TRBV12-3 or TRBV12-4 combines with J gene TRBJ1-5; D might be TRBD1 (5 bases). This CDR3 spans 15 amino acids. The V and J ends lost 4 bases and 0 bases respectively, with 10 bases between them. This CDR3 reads CASSSGTHSNQPQHF. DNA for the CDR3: TGTGCCAGCAGTTCAGGGACCCATAGCAATCAGCCCCAGCATTTT.

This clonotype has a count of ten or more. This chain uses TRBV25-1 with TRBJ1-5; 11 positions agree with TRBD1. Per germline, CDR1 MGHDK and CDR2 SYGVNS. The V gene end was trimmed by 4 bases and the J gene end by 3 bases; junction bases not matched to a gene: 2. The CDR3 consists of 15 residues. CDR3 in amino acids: CASSGDRGFNQPQHF. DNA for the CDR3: TGTGCCAGCAGTGGGGACAGGGGGTTCAATCAGCCCCAGCATTTT.

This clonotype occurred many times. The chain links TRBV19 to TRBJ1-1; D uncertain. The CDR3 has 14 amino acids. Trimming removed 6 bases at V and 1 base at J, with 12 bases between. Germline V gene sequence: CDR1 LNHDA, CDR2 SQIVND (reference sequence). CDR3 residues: CASSHLGGNTEAFF. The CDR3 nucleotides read TGTGCCAGTAGCCACCTAGGTGGGAACACTGAAGCTTTCTTT.

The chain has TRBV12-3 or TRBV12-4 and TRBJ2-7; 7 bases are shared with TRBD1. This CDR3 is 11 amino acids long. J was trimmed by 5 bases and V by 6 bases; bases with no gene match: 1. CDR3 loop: CASSTGDEQYF. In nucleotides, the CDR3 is TGTGCCAGCAGCACAGGGGACGAGCAGTACTTC.

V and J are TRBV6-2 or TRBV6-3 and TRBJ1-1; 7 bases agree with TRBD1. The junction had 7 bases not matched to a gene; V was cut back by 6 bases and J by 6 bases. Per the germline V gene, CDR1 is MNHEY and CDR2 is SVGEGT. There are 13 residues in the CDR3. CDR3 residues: CASSYRGNPEAFF. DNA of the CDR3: TGTGCCAGCAGCTACAGGGGAAATCCTGAAGCTTTCTTT.

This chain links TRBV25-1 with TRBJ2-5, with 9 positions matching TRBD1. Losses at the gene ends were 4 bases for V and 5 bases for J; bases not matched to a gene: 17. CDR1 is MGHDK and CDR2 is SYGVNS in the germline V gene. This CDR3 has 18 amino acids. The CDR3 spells CASSGIQETGTGWETQYF. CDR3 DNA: TGTGCCAGCAGTGGAATTCAGGAAACCGGGACAGGGTGGGAGACCCAGTACTTC.

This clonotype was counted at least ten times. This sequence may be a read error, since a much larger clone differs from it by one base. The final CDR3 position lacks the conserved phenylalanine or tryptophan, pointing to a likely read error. DNA of the CDR3: TGCGCCAGCAGCTTGGCCGGGTTCTCACCCCTCCACCTT. Its protein is CASSLAGFSPLHL. The rearrangement joins TRBV5-1 to TRBJ1-6; D gene uncertain. The CDR3 runs 13 residues. V was cut by 0 bases and J by 10 bases, with 8 bases left in between. Germline V CDR1 and CDR2: SGHRS, YFSETQ.

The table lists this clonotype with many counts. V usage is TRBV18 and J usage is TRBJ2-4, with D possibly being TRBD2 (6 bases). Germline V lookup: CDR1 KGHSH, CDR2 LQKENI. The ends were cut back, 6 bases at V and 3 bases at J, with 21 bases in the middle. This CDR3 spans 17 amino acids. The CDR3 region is CASSPAGGDLFKNIQYF. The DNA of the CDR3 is TGTGCCAGCTCGCCAGCGGGCGGGGATCTCTTCAAAAACATTCAGTACTTC.

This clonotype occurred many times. CDR3 in amino acids: CSVPGTPLQETQYF. The CDR3 nucleotides read TGCAGCGTCCCCGGGACGCCACTCCAAGAGACCCAGTACTTC. The rearrangement links TRBV29-1 to TRBJ2-5; D may match TRBD1 or TRBD2 (5 bases each). Germline V gene data show CDR1 as SQVTM and CDR2 as ANQGSEA. V was shortened by 6 bases and J by 1 base, with 15 bases between the two germline ends. The CDR3 extends over 14 amino acids.

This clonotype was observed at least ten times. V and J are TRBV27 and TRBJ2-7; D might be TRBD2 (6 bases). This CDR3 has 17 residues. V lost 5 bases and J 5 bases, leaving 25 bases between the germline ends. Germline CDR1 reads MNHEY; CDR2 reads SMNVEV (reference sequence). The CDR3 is CASSPIWGGAGRDEQYF. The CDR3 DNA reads TGTGCCAGCAGTCCAATATGGGGCGGGGCAGGGCGAGACGAGCAGTACTTC.

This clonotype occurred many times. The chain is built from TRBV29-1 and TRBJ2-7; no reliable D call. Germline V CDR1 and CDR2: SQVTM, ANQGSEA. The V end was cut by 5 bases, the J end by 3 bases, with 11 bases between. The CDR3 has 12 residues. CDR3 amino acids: CSVTRPDYEQYF. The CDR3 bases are TGCAGCGTTACCCGTCCGGACTACGAGCAGTACTTC.

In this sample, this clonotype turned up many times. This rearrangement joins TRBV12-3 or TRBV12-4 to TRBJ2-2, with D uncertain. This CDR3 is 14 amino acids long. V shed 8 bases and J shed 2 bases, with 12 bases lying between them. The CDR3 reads CASEEVGNTGELFF. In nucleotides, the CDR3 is TGTGCCAGCGAAGAGGTGGGAAACACCGGGGAGCTGTTTTTT.

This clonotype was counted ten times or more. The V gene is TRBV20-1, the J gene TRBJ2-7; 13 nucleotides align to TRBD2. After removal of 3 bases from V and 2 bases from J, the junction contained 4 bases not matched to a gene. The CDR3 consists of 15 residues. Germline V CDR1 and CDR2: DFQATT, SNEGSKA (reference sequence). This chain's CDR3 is CSASRTSGRAYEQYF. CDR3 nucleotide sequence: TGCAGTGCTAGTAGAACTAGCGGGAGGGCCTACGAGCAGTACTTC.

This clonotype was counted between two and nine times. The CDR3 bases are TGTGCCACCAGCCCGTGGAGTACTTTTTTCGGAGGCTACACCTTC. Protein: CATSPWSTFFGGYTF. The chain carries TRBV15 and TRBJ1-2; D is undetermined. This CDR3 is built from 15 residues. Trimming stripped 5 bases from V and 8 bases from J, with 21 bases between. The V gene's germline CDR1 is LNHNV and CDR2 YYDKDF (reference sequence).

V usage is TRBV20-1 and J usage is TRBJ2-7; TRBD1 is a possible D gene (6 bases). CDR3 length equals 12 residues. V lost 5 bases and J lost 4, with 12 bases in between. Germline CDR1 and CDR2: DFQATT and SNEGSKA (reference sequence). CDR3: CSASTQGYEQYF. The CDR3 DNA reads TGCAGTGCTTCGACACAGGGTTACGAGCAGTACTTC.

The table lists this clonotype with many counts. The CDR3 sequence: CASSFRQGAGTGELFF. In nucleotides, the CDR3 is TGTGCCAGCAGCTTCAGACAGGGGGCGGGTACCGGGGAGCTGTTTTTT. The chain recombines TRBV7-2 with TRBJ2-2, with TRBD1 identical over 10 bases. There are 16 residues in the CDR3. Trimming took 3 bases from V and 5 from J; bases not matched to a gene: 6. Germline V lookup: CDR1 SGHTA, CDR2 FQGNSA.

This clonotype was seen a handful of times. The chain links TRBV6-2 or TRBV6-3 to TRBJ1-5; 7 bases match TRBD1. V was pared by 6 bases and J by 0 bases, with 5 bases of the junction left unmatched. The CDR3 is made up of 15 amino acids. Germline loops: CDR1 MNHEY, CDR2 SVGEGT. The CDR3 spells CASSQDRPSNQPQHF. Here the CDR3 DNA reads TGTGCCAGCAGCCAGGACAGGCCTAGCAATCAGCCCCAGCATTTT.

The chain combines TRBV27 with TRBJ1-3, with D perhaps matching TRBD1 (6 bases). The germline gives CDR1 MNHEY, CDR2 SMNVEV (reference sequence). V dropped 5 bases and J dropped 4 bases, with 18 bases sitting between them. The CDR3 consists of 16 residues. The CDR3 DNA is TGTGCCAGCAGTCTCAGGGGATCCCCCAAGGGAAACACCATATATTTT. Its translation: CASSLRGSPKGNTIYF.